These 23 T cell receptor beta chains share one sample of origin, sequenced in a study of cytomegalovirus exposure and HLA in healthy donors. The PCR had 60 Vbeta and 13 Jbeta primers. Some clones are missing from TCRdb's copy, which holds only in-frame ones; the method was immunoSEQ multiplex PCR. The table shows around 63,000 clones, with roughly 80% occurring only once. The specimen was PBMCs. These receptors originate from a woman aged 25 to 39 in good health and CMV-seronegative.

This clone appeared a few times. The chain links TRBV30 to TRBJ1-1; a possible D gene is TRBD1 (5 bases). Per the germline V gene, CDR1 is GTSNPN and CDR2 is SVGIG (reference sequence). V was shortened by 3 bases and J by 4 bases, with 9 bases between the two germline ends. This CDR3 region has 12 residues. The CDR3: CAWSVGATEAFF. The CDR3 DNA reads TGTGCCTGGAGCGTAGGGGCCACTGAAGCTTTCTTT.

The CDR3 DNA sequence: TGTGCCAGCAGCTTGGGAAACCCCAGGGACCAGGGGGGAAACACCATATATTTT. Translation: CASSLGNPRDQGGNTIYF. The J gene is TRBJ1-3, the V gene TRBV5-4, with a weak D call TRBD1 (6 bases). Germline V gene data show CDR1 as SGHNT and CDR2 as YYREEE (reference sequence). This CDR3 comprises 18 residues. V lost 0 bases, J lost 4 bases, and 20 bases lay in between.

V usage is TRBV6-6 and J usage is TRBJ2-7; 9 positions match TRBD1. The germline V gene encodes CDR1 MNHNY and CDR2 SVGAGI (reference sequence). The CDR3 has 14 amino acids. Germline trimming cut 6 bases from V and 0 bases from J; bases unmatched to any gene: 3. The DNA of the CDR3 is TGTGCCAGCAGCCCGGGACAGGGCTCCTACGAGCAGTACTTC. This codes for CASSPGQGSYEQYF.

Of note for this clone: The junction differs from germline at one of its ends, possibly a read error. The rearrangement uses TRBV7-7 and TRBJ2-1; 13 positions agree with TRBD2. Germline V gene lookup returns CDR1 SSHAT and CDR2 FNYEAQ (reference sequence). The CDR3 extends over 19 amino acids. The CDR3 nucleotides are TGTGCTAGCAGCTCCGGACTAGCGGGAGCCGTAAACGGGTACAATGAGCAGTTCTTC. Translated, it gives CASSSGLAGAVNGYNEQFF.

The CDR3 nucleotides are TGTGCCAGCAGTTTAGGGGCGGAATCCACAGATACGCAGTATTTT. It specifies CASSLGAESTDTQYF. The chain joins TRBV27 to TRBJ2-3; TRBD1 might be the D (5 bases). CDR3 length: 15 amino acids. Trimming shortened V by 2 bases and J by 2 bases, and 11 bases separated the two germline ends. Germline CDR1 is MNHEY and CDR2 is SMNVEV (reference sequence).

This chain connects TRBV2 to TRBJ1-5, with 8 nucleotides matching TRBD1. The CDR3 is 15 amino acids. Germline assignment: CDR1 SNHLY and CDR2 FYNNEI. With 1 base clipped from V and 7 bases from J, the junction kept 6 bases outside the gene matches. For the CDR3, the DNA is TGTGCCAGCAGTGAAGAAGGGACAGGCGCCCAGCCCCAGCATTTT. Amino acid sequence: CASSEEGTGAQPQHF.

The V and J genes are TRBV30 and TRBJ2-5; perhaps TRBD1 as D (5 bases). The CDR3 loop spans 15 amino acids. Germline values: CDR1 GTSNPN, CDR2 SVGIG (reference sequence). V was cut by 2 bases and J by 0 bases, with 13 bases left in between. CDR3 sequence (DNA): TGTGCCTGGAGTTACGGCAGGGCTAACCAAGAGACCCAGTACTTC. Its translation: CAWSYGRANQETQYF.

The DNA of the CDR3 is TGTGCCAGCAGGACCCGACTAATCTCCTACGAGCAGTACGTC. Protein: CASRTRLISYEQYV. V and J are TRBV6-5 and TRBJ2-7; D is possibly TRBD2 (5 bases). CDR3 length: 14 residues. V was cut by 6 bases and J by 0 bases, with 12 bases left in between. CDR1 is MNHEY, CDR2 SVGAGI, per germline.

The chain links TRBV7-9 to TRBJ1-1; TRBD1 aligns across 7 bases. V was clipped by 2 bases and J by 8 bases; unmatched bases: 5. The CDR3 sequence is 13 residues long. Germline V gives CDR1 SEHNR, CDR2 FQNEAQ (reference sequence). As DNA, the CDR3 is TGTGCCAGCAGCTTACAGGGGGAGACCGAAGCTTTCTTT. Protein product: CASSLQGETEAFF.

The gene calls are TRBV11-3 and TRBJ1-1; TRBD1 aligns across 7 bases. The CDR3 is 16 residues long. With V trimmed by 5 bases and J by 0 bases, 9 bases remained unmatched. Germline V gene data show CDR1 as SGHNT and CDR2 as YENEEA. For the CDR3, the DNA is TGTGCCAGCAGCCCGGGGGGGGGACAGCTGAACACTGAAGCTTTCTTT. Translated: CASSPGGGQLNTEAFF.

The J gene is TRBJ2-7, the V gene TRBV18; D gene unclear. Germline V lookup: CDR1 KGHSH, CDR2 LQKENI. Trimming stripped 0 bases from V and 2 bases from J, with 8 bases between. The CDR3 loop spans 14 amino acids. CDR3 nucleotide sequence: TGTGCCAGCTCACCACCCTTCGGTACCTACGAGCAGTACTTC. Encoded protein: CASSPPFGTYEQYF. Full variable domain (missing parts from reference TRBV18 and TRBJ2-7): NAGVMQNPRHLVRRRGQEARLRCSPMKGHSHVYWYRQLPEEGLKFMVYLQKENIIDESGMPKERFSAEFPKEGPSILRIQQVVRGDSAAYFCASSPPFGTYEQYFGPGTRLTVT.

As concerns this clone: One end of the junction does not line up with germline, which may come from a read error. This rearrangement joins TRBV7-9 to TRBJ2-7; D is possibly TRBD2 (6 bases). The germline V gene encodes CDR1 SEHNR and CDR2 FQNEAQ (reference sequence). The CDR3 is 12 residues long. The CDR3 here is CSSSLNTGSMYF. The CDR3 DNA sequence: TGTTCCAGCAGCTTAAATACCGGGAGTATGTACTTC. Based on the CDR3 plus reference TRBV7-9 and TRBJ2-7, the full variable domain is DTGVSQNPRHKITKRGQNVTFRCDPISEHNRLYWYRQTLGQGPEFLTYFQNEAQLEKSRLLSDRFSAERPKGSFSTLEIQRTEQGDSAMYLCSSSLNTGSMYFGPGTRLTVT.

The genes are TRBV29-1 and TRBJ2-1; TRBD2 aligns across 15 bases. The germline V gene has CDR1 SQVTM and CDR2 ANQGSEA. The CDR3 is 14 amino acids. After removal of 6 bases from V and 9 bases from J, the junction contained 6 bases not matched to a gene. CDR3 sequence reads: CSVRTSGGAGEQFF. The CDR3 DNA reads TGCAGCGTCCGGACTAGCGGGGGGGCGGGTGAGCAGTTCTTC.

The rearrangement uses TRBV2 and TRBJ1-2, with D possibly being TRBD1 (6 bases). The V gene's germline CDR1 is SNHLY and CDR2 FYNNEI. The V and J ends lost 5 bases and 2 bases respectively, with 15 bases between them. The CDR3 length is 15 residues. CDR3 coding DNA: TGTGCCAGCAGTTCCCGGGACACCTTAAACTATGGCTACACCTTC. Translating gives CASSSRDTLNYGYTF.

CDR3 sequence reads: CATSRDQGDTEAFF. DNA of the CDR3: TGTGCCACCAGCAGAGATCAAGGGGACACTGAAGCTTTCTTT. This chain joins TRBV15 and TRBJ1-1; TRBD1 might be the D (5 bases). Per the germline V gene, CDR1 is LNHNV and CDR2 is YYDKDF (reference sequence). The CDR3 spans 14 residues. V lost 0 bases and J lost 3, with 8 bases in between.

The chain is built from TRBV4-3 and TRBJ2-2; TRBD1 matches at 8 bases. Germline CDR1 LGHNA, CDR2 YSLEER. The CDR3 contains 15 residues. V lost 4 bases, J lost 4 bases, and 5 bases stayed unmatched. The CDR3 DNA sequence: TGCGCCAGCAGCCTCACAGGGGGTTTCACCGGGGAGCTGTTTTTT. It specifies CASSLTGGFTGELFF.

This clone turned up a few times. The chain combines TRBV5-8 with TRBJ2-1, with TRBD2 matching 11 bases. Per germline, CDR1 SGHTS and CDR2 YDEGEE. CDR3 length: 16 residues. V was clipped by 2 bases and J by 0 bases; unmatched bases: 1. CDR3 residues: CASSFTSGSSYNEQFF. The CDR3 DNA follows: TGTGCCAGCAGCTTTACTAGCGGGAGCTCCTACAATGAGCAGTTCTTC.

The V and J genes are TRBV7-2 and TRBJ1-6; perhaps TRBD1 as D (5 bases). V lost 6 bases, J lost 12 bases, and 12 bases lay in between. Germline CDR1 SGHTA, CDR2 FQGNSA. The CDR3 is 12 residues long. The CDR3 bases are TGTGCCAGCAGAGCGTACGGGGGACCCCTCCACTTT. Protein sequence: CASRAYGGPLHF.

The chain uses TRBV11-2 and TRBJ2-7; D call uncertain. Germline CDR1 and CDR2: SGHAT and FQNNGV. Trimming cost V 2 bases and J 7 bases, with 12 bases left between them. This CDR3 is built from 13 residues. CDR3 nucleotides: TGTGCCAGCAGCTTACATTCCAGTAGGGAGCAGTACGTC. Translating gives CASSLHSSREQYV.

The chain couples TRBV27 to TRBJ2-1; 8 bases map to TRBD1. This CDR3 region has 15 residues. The trim removed 4 bases at V and 8 bases at J, leaving 10 bases unmatched. Germline V gene sequence: CDR1 MNHEY, CDR2 SMNVEV (reference sequence). CDR3: CASSSGTGRAHEQFF. CDR3 nucleotides: TGTGCCAGCAGTTCCGGGACAGGAAGGGCCCATGAGCAGTTCTTC.

The CDR3 protein is CASSRGGANNEQFF. Here the CDR3 DNA reads TGTGCCAGCAGCCGTGGAGGGGCGAACAATGAGCAGTTCTTC. The V and J genes are TRBV7-2 and TRBJ2-1; D might be TRBD2 (6 bases). Per germline, CDR1 SGHTA and CDR2 FQGNSA. Trimming shortened V by 5 bases and J by 5 bases, and 13 bases separated the two germline ends. This CDR3 has 14 residues.

The chain recombines TRBV5-4 with TRBJ2-7, with D possibly being TRBD2 (6 bases). Germline assignment: CDR1 SGHNT and CDR2 YYREEE (reference sequence). Trimming pared 0 bases from V and 0 bases from J, leaving 10 bases between. This CDR3 spans 15 amino acids. The chain's CDR3 is CASSLGLGSSYEQYV. CDR3 nucleotides: TGTGCCAGCAGCTTGGGACTAGGAAGCTCCTACGAGCAGTACGTC.

The chain has TRBV2 and TRBJ1-5; TRBD1 agrees at 7 bases. V gave up 7 bases and J gave up 3 bases; unmatched junction bases: 9. The CDR3 has 15 residues. Germline CDR1 SNHLY, CDR2 FYNNEI. Here the CDR3 reads CASKPRDRTNQPQHF. CDR3 bases: TGTGCCAGCAAACCCCGGGACAGAACCAATCAGCCCCAGCATTTT.